The 14 T cell receptor beta chains below come from one sample, sequenced in a study of blood T cell repertoires in COVID-19. TCRdb's table, derived via immunoSEQ multiplex PCR, lists solely in-frame clones and lacks some. This repertoire shows roughly 14,000 clones, roughly 90% found once; its top ten account for roughly 5.4%. Sequencing used peripheral blood. The receptor set was obtained from a human donor in a cohort sampled during active COVID-19.

The chain couples TRBV28 to TRBJ2-3; TRBD1 matches 7 bases. The V segment lost 8 bases and the J segment 0 bases; nucleotides outside the gene matches: 8. Germline loops: CDR1 MDHEN, CDR2 SYDVKM. This CDR3 spans 15 amino acids. The CDR3 bases are TGTGCCAGCTTCCCGTCAGGGGGTAGCACAGATACGCAGTATTTT. Translating gives CASFPSGGSTDTQYF.

The V gene is TRBV7-6, the J gene TRBJ2-7; D unclear. This CDR3 comprises 14 residues. Germline-derived CDR1 and CDR2 are SGHVS and FNYEAQ. V dropped 1 base and J dropped 0 bases, with 7 bases sitting between them. CDR3 region: CASSLGLNSYEQYF. CDR3 coding DNA: TGTGCCAGCAGCTTAGGACTTAACTCCTACGAGCAGTACTTC.

The chain has TRBV4-3 and TRBJ2-1, with D possibly being TRBD2 (5 bases). The length of the CDR3 is 13 residues. Germline CDR1 and CDR2: LGHNA and YSLEER. V was clipped by 0 bases and J by 7 bases, with 7 bases between them. For the CDR3, the DNA is TGCGCCAGCAGCCAAGACCCGGGGAATGAGCAGTTCTTC. It specifies CASSQDPGNEQFF.

The V call is TRBV29-1, the J call TRBJ2-1; the match to TRBD2 covers 9 bases. The V gene end was trimmed by 3 bases and the J gene end by 6 bases; junction bases not matched to a gene: 3. The CDR3 contains 13 residues. Germline lookup yields CDR1 SQVTM and CDR2 ANQGSEA. The CDR3 sequence: CSVDSLAGNEQFF. Written as DNA, the CDR3 is TGCAGCGTTGATTCACTAGCGGGCAATGAGCAGTTCTTC.

The chain has TRBV19 and TRBJ1-1; 10 bases fit TRBD1. V dropped 4 bases and J dropped 1; count of bases not matched to a gene: 6. Germline lookup yields CDR1 LNHDA and CDR2 SQIVND (reference sequence). The CDR3 extends over 16 amino acids. The CDR3: CASSTDRGLTNTEAFF. The CDR3, as DNA: TGTGCCAGTAGTACCGACAGGGGGCTTACGAACACTGAAGCTTTCTTT.

The rearrangement links TRBV19 to TRBJ2-7, with 10 positions matching TRBD1. V shed 5 bases and J 4 bases; nucleotides not matched to a gene: 2. CDR3 size: 13 residues. Germline V lookup: CDR1 LNHDA, CDR2 SQIVND (reference sequence). The DNA of the CDR3 is TGTGCCAGTAGTGTGGGACAGGGGTACGAGCAGTACTTC. This encodes CASSVGQGYEQYF.

This sequence joins TRBV27 and TRBJ1-2; D perhaps matches TRBD1 (5 bases). Trimming took off 3 bases at V and 6 bases at J, with 8 bases between the two ends. The CDR3 contains 12 residues. Germline V gene sequence: CDR1 MNHEY, CDR2 SMNVEV (reference sequence). CDR3 nucleotide sequence: TGTGCCAGCAGTTTCTCAGGGAATGGCTACACCTTC. Translated: CASSFSGNGYTF.

The V and J genes are TRBV6-5 and TRBJ1-2; D ambiguous. Deletions cut 6 bases from V and 4 bases from J, with 15 bases between. CDR1 is MNHEY and CDR2 is SVGAGI in the germline V gene. This CDR3 has 14 residues. The CDR3 sequence: CASSAKGALYGYTF. For the CDR3, the DNA is TGTGCCAGCAGCGCTAAGGGAGCTCTCTATGGCTACACCTTC.

This clone was seen a single time. The chain recombines TRBV6-5 with TRBJ1-1; D not resolved. V was trimmed by 4 bases and J by 5 bases, leaving 17 bases between them. Germline V CDR1 and CDR2: MNHEY, SVGAGI. This CDR3 contains 15 residues. The CDR3 here is CASSSFPGLYTEAFF. DNA for the CDR3: TGTGCCAGCAGTTCTTTCCCGGGTTTGTATACTGAAGCTTTCTTT.

This rearrangement joins TRBV7-9 to TRBJ2-3; perhaps TRBD2 as D (5 bases). Germline V gene data show CDR1 as SEHNR and CDR2 as FQNEAQ (reference sequence). The CDR3 length is 14 residues. Trimming pared 5 bases from V and 2 bases from J, leaving 11 bases between. The DNA for the CDR3 is TGTGCCAGCAGCCCTAGCTGGGTCACAGATACGCAGTATTTT. It encodes CASSPSWVTDTQYF.

The table lists this clone with a count of one. The J gene is TRBJ1-6, the V gene TRBV19; a possible D gene is TRBD1 (5 bases). V lost 8 bases, J lost 3 bases, and 14 bases lay in between. Germline CDR1 LNHDA, CDR2 SQIVND (reference sequence). There are 15 residues in the CDR3. This CDR3 reads CASGSDTDYNSPLHF. CDR3 DNA: TGTGCCAGTGGATCGGACACTGACTATAATTCACCCCTCCACTTT.

This sequence joins TRBV9 and TRBJ2-1; no firm D call. The CDR3 contains 14 residues. Germline-derived CDR1 and CDR2 are SGDLS and YYNGEE. The V gene lost 3 bases and the J gene lost 8 bases, with 15 bases spanning the gap. The CDR3 DNA reads as TGTGCCAGCAGCGGCCTTTATGACGAGGATGAGCAGTTCTTC. Its protein is CASSGLYDEDEQFF.

J is TRBJ2-1 and V is TRBV3-1 (or the pseudogene TRBV3-2); the D gene is possibly TRBD2 (6 bases). The germline CDR1 and CDR2 sequences are LGHDT and YNNKEL (reference sequence). V lost 0 bases and J lost 7, with 16 bases in between. This CDR3 comprises 16 residues. CDR3 residues: CASSQDGFGSSNEQFF. The CDR3 DNA sequence: TGTGCCAGCAGCCAAGATGGTTTCGGGAGCAGTAATGAGCAGTTCTTC.

This rearrangement joins TRBV19 to TRBJ2-7; D might be TRBD1 (7 bases). Deletions cut 3 bases from V and 6 bases from J, with 18 bases between. The CDR3 is 15 amino acids. Germline CDR1 and CDR2: LNHDA and SQIVND (reference sequence). Here the CDR3 DNA reads TGTGCCAGTAGTATCCTACCTATCCAGGGGGGCGAGCAGTACTTC. Its protein is CASSILPIQGGEQYF.